These 5 T cell receptor beta chains were sequenced from one sample in a study of cytomegalovirus exposure and HLA in healthy donors (dated by TCRdb to 2015 to 2018). The receptor library was made with the immunoSEQ multiplex PCR assay. The multiplex PCR relied on a mix of 60 forward primers for TCR Vbeta segments and 13 reverse primers for TCR Jbeta segments. Here the immuneACCESS table is served through TCRdb, limited to in-frame sequences with V and J called. Missing clones are a known gap in these copies; in checked studies unresolved V genes cover under half, and the rest lacks a known reason. For this sample there are roughly 200,000 clones; approximately 86% appear just once. The leading ten clones occupy roughly 0.32% of the sample. Sequencing input: PBMCs. The receptors derive from a woman younger than 45 in good health and CMV-seronegative.

The CDR3 DNA follows: TGTGCCAGCAGTCCCCTAGGGGGGGCCTCCTACGAGCAGTACTTC. Its protein product is CASSPLGGASYEQYF. The chain recombines TRBV7-9 with TRBJ2-7; a possible D gene is TRBD2 (7 bases). The V gene's germline CDR1 is SEHNR and CDR2 FQNEAQ (reference sequence). V dropped 6 bases and J dropped 0 bases, with 15 bases sitting between them. The CDR3 contains 15 residues.

The V gene is TRBV29-1, the J gene TRBJ2-7; 7 bases are shared with TRBD2. Germline-derived CDR1 and CDR2 are SQVTM and ANQGSEA. J lost 4 bases, V lost 7 bases, and 4 bases had no gene match. The CDR3 sequence is 11 residues long. As DNA, the CDR3 is TGCAGCGCCGACGGGGGGTACGAGCAGTACTTC. Translating gives CSADGGYEQYF.

This chain links TRBV27 with TRBJ1-6; 9 bases fit TRBD1. With V trimmed by 5 bases and J by 8 bases, 10 bases remained unmatched. The CDR3 has 16 amino acids. Germline CDR1 is MNHEY and CDR2 is SMNVEV (reference sequence). The CDR3 DNA sequence: TGTGCCAGCAGTCCCCTTGGGACAGGGAGGCATTCACCCCTCCACTTT. Translating it yields CASSPLGTGRHSPLHF.

This chain links TRBV11-2 with TRBJ2-7; TRBD2 aligns across 8 bases. With 5 bases clipped from V and 5 bases from J, the junction kept 2 bases outside the gene matches. This CDR3 has 12 amino acids. Germline V gives CDR1 SGHAT, CDR2 FQNNGV. In nucleotides, the CDR3 is TGTGCCAGCAGCCCTAGCGGGCACGAGCAGTACTTC. This codes for CASSPSGHEQYF.

The chain employs TRBV11-3 and TRBJ2-5, with a weak D call TRBD2 (6 bases). V lost 3 bases to trimming and J lost 5 bases, with 13 bases between them. Germline CDR1 reads SGHNT; CDR2 reads YENEEA. The CDR3 sequence is 14 residues long. CDR3 sequence reads: CASSFSGTSETQYF. CDR3 DNA sequence: TGTGCCAGCAGCTTTAGCGGAACCTCGGAGACCCAGTACTTC.